The 7 T cell receptor beta chains below all came from one sample that was sequenced in a study of T-cell reconstitution after alpha-beta-depleted transplantation in children. The TCRbeta library was prepared with unique molecular identifiers. A single record per CDR3 protein comes from TCRdb applying MiXCR to the PCR reads. The sample includes 500,000 to 600,000 distinct CDR3 sequences, more than 20% of them seen just once. The sample was PBMCs, taken before TCRalphabeta/CD19-depleted stem cell transplant. These receptors were obtained from a boy in the first two years of life with Wiskott-Aldrich syndrome, due to receive a stem cell transplant.

V usage is TRBV11-2 and J usage is TRBJ2-7; 10 nucleotides align to TRBD2. The CDR3 is 14 amino acids. V shed 5 bases, J shed 3 bases, and the junction held 4 bases outside the gene matches. The germline gives CDR1 SGHAT, CDR2 FQNNGV. The CDR3 nucleotides are TGTGCCAGCAGCACGACTAGCGGGCACTACGAGCAGTACTTC. It yields the protein CASSTTSGHYEQYF.

The rearrangement joins TRBV24-1 to TRBJ2-1; the D call may be TRBD1 or TRBD2 (5 bases each). The CDR3 is 16 amino acids. The V end was cut by 5 bases, the J end by 2 bases, with 15 bases between. CDR1 and CDR2 from the germline V gene are KGHDR and SFDVKD. The CDR3: CATSASGTSPYNEQFF. CDR3 nucleotide sequence: TGTGCCACCAGTGCCTCCGGGACGTCCCCCTACAATGAGCAGTTCTTC.

The chain couples TRBV10-3 to TRBJ2-3; 8 positions match TRBD2. The ends lost 4 bases at V and 4 bases at J; junction bases unmatched: 16. This CDR3 comprises 18 residues. The germline gives CDR1 ENHRY, CDR2 SYGVKD. DNA of the CDR3: TGTGCCATCAGTGGACCGGGGGGGAGCGGGAGAGGTTCAGATACGCAGTATTTT. Translating gives CAISGPGGSGRGSDTQYF.

This clonotype was counted a few times. V usage is TRBV7-3 and J usage is TRBJ1-1; the D gene is possibly TRBD1 (5 bases). V dropped 5 bases and J dropped 1 base, with 11 bases sitting between them. This CDR3 is built from 14 residues. Germline assignment: CDR1 SGHTA and CDR2 FQGTGA. The CDR3 loop is CASSPGHGNTEAFF. The CDR3 DNA reads TGTGCCAGCAGCCCCGGACACGGGAACACTGAAGCTTTCTTT.

This clonotype has a single count. V and J are TRBV7-9 and TRBJ2-1, with 12 positions matching TRBD2. The CDR3 spans 17 residues. V gave up 2 bases and J gave up 6 bases; unmatched junction bases: 8. In germline, CDR1 is SEHNR, CDR2 FQNEAQ (reference sequence). The CDR3: CASSLPLLAGGINEQFF. DNA for the CDR3: TGTGCCAGCAGCTTACCCCTACTAGCGGGAGGAATCAATGAGCAGTTCTTC. The variable domain in full, completed from reference TRBV7-9 and TRBJ2-1, reads DTGVSQNPRHKITKRGQNVTFRCDPISEHNRLYWYRQTLGQGPEFLTYFQNEAQLEKSRLLSDRFSAERPKGSFSTLEIQRTEQGDSAMYLCASSLPLLAGGINEQFFGPGTRLTVL.

V usage is TRBV12-3 or TRBV12-4 and J usage is TRBJ2-5; TRBD2 aligns across 12 bases. J lost 5 bases, V lost 5 bases, and 9 bases had no gene match. The CDR3 has 16 residues. The CDR3 spells CASSRRRLAGEETQYF. DNA for the CDR3: TGTGCCAGCAGTCGGAGACGACTAGCGGGAGAGGAGACCCAGTACTTC.

The genes are TRBV29-1 and TRBJ1-2; tentative D call: TRBD1 (5 bases). V was pared by 4 bases and J by 3 bases, with 12 bases between. CDR1 is SQVTM and CDR2 is ANQGSEA in the germline V gene. The CDR3 runs to 13 residues. CDR3 residues: CSVARDQDYGYTF. In DNA, the CDR3 is TGCAGCGTTGCCAGGGATCAGGACTATGGCTACACCTTC. The full variable domain, completed using reference TRBV29-1 and TRBJ1-2, is SAVISQKPSRDICQRGTSLTIQCQVDSQVTMMFWYRQQPGQSLTLIATANQGSEATYESGFVIDKFPISRPNLTFSTLTVSNMSPEDSSIYLCSVARDQDYGYTFGSGTRLTVV.